Listed here is a single T cell receptor beta chain. Its antigen is currently unknown. A much larger clone differs by one base, so this may be a read error. The germline gives CDR1 SGDLS, CDR2 YYNGEE. Trimming took off 1 base at V and 1 base at J, with 2 bases between the two ends. This CDR3 is built from 13 residues. This sample was taken from a study of Graves' ophthalmopathy and Graves' hyperthyroidism. From RNA, the CDR3 regions of TCR beta chains were amplified and sequenced. The library came from an HTBI-primed first-round RT-PCR and a second-round multiplex PCR. TCRdb reprocessed the multiplex PCR reads with MiXCR, giving one entry per CDR3 protein. The repertoire holds about 700,000 distinct CDR3 sequences, with about 41% as singletons. Clinical symptoms, serum thyroxine, TRAb, thyroid ultrasound and orbital computed tomography determined diagnosis. Regarding the study as a whole: Predictions made by the model for ophthalmopathy progression reached 70.59% sensitivity and almost 75% specificity.

Sequenced: peripheral blood. The source is an adult man with Graves' ophthalmopathy. The chain couples TRBV9 to TRBJ2-2; unclear D gene. The CDR3 DNA reads TGTGCCAGCAGCGTATGGAACACCGGGGAGCTGTTTTTT. This encodes CASSVWNTGELFF.